Listed below are T cell receptor beta chains from one sample, sequenced in a study of monozygotic twins with inflammatory bowel disease. With the 5' RACE reads reprocessed, TCRdb shows one record per CDR3 protein and no DNA. In total, the table holds over 130,000 distinct CDR3 sequences. Sequencing was carried out using blood. These receptors all stem from a human donor with ulcerative colitis or Crohn's disease, or a healthy co-twin of an affected twin (not recorded which). The CDR3 runs from the conserved cysteine through the conserved F or W.

j_gene | v_gene | CDR3aa
TRBJ1-4 | TRBV5-4 | CASSSSLGQATEFGNEKLFF
TRBJ2-1 | TRBV5-6 | CASSPYTGQVYNEQFF
TRBJ1-2 | TRBV6-5 | CASRIGDYGYTF
TRBJ2-2 | TRBV18 | CASSPLNHPGELFF
TRBJ2-1 | TRBV19 | CASSPRHAMASYNEQFF
TRBJ2-3 | TRBV11-1 | CASSLRRDFAGGADTQYF
TRBJ1-5 | TRBV6-2/TRBV6-3 | CASSYTTVGNQPQHF
TRBJ2-1 | TRBV5-1 | CASSLAPAAEQFF
TRBJ2-5 | TRBV5-1 | CASSLIQGQETQYF
TRBJ2-5 | TRBV5-1 | CASSSQPQETQYF
TRBJ2-3 | TRBV10-3 | CAISASAGGGSDTQYF
TRBJ2-5 | TRBV7-2 | CASSSATSETQYF
TRBJ2-2 | TRBV20-1 | CSARDGRGRNTGELFF
TRBJ1-4 | TRBV20-1 | CSARPGQHPKLFF
TRBJ2-3 | TRBV20-1 | CSARSGLDTQYF
TRBJ1-5 | TRBV9 | CASILGTGAWWNQPQHF
TRBJ1-2 | TRBV10-3 | CAISAQGGGYTF
TRBJ2-1 | TRBV5-1 | CASSLEWDRDHNEQFF
TRBJ2-7 | TRBV9 | CASSVVGGGTPSEQYF
TRBJ1-4 | TRBV4-3 | CASSQESEGAGEKLFF
TRBJ1-3 | TRBV6-1 | CASSLTYGGNTIYF
TRBJ2-3 | TRBV20-1 | CSATRQALITDTQYF
TRBJ1-5 | TRBV11-2 | CASSHPLPGDASSNQPQHF
TRBJ2-2 | TRBV5-1 | CASSLTHTGELFF
TRBJ2-3 | TRBV5-1 | CASSYGSGGSGASRDTQYF
TRBJ2-1 | TRBV9 | CASSVNDRVFNEQFF
TRBJ2-5 | TRBV7-2 | CASSWGQQETQYF
TRBJ2-1 | TRBV5-1 | CSSAGTAGNDEQFF
TRBJ2-3 | TRBV10-3 | CAISRQDSTDTQYF
TRBJ1-2 | TRBV4-2 | CATHRDSLSNYGYTF
TRBJ1-4 | TRBV6-5 | CASSLQQGATNEKLFF
TRBJ2-7 | TRBV18 | CASSPPSPHYEQYF
TRBJ1-1 | TRBV7-3 | CASSLNIGVNTEAFF
TRBJ1-2 | TRBV7-9 | CASSIGEFNYGYTF
TRBJ1-6 | TRBV5-5 | CASSSFGGPNSPLHF
TRBJ1-6 | TRBV5-1 | CASSRQERSSYNSPLHF
TRBJ2-1 | TRBV14 | CASSRAGGHSYNEQFF
TRBJ2-7 | TRBV20-1 | CSGSQALYEQYF
TRBJ2-4 | TRBV7-2 | CASSARGQNIQYF
TRBJ2-1 | TRBV18 | CASSPVTGGPYNEQFF
TRBJ1-6 | TRBV12-3/TRBV12-4 | CASSARQGTNSPLHF
TRBJ2-1 | TRBV7-2 | CASSSRPLSLNEQFF
TRBJ1-6 | TRBV20-1 | CSARPDRDSPLHF
TRBJ2-3 | TRBV29-1 | CSVDGSRLSSDTQYF
TRBJ1-1 | TRBV20-1 | CSASVQGSTEAFF
TRBJ2-1 | TRBV7-2 | CASSQSTGSADEQFF
TRBJ2-3 | TRBV20-1 | CSARDLSLSTDTQYF
TRBJ2-7 | TRBV7-9 | CASSFDDRIYEQYF
TRBJ2-7 | TRBV5-1 | CASSYRGRGGEQYF
TRBJ1-5 | TRBV7-2 | CASSTGWRDQPQHF
TRBJ2-7 | TRBV5-6 | CASSGGQGLYEQYF
TRBJ1-1 | TRBV5-8 | CASIDLRVSTEAFF
TRBJ2-2 | TRBV7-2 | CASRGESLYTGELFF
TRBJ2-7 | TRBV5-5 | CASSLAGAVNPGYEQYF
TRBJ2-7 | TRBV4-3 | CASSTTTGTSYEQYF
TRBJ2-7 | TRBV7-8 | CASSLDGWEQYF